A single sample gave rise to the 25 T cell receptor beta chains below, sequenced in a study of cytomegalovirus exposure and HLA in healthy donors. Measured with immunoSEQ multiplex PCR; TCRdb has only the in-frame clones, and not every one. The sample lists tens of thousands of clones, 95% to 98% seen once, with 0.78% in the top ten. Specimen: PBMCs. These receptors all come from a man younger than 30 in good health and CMV-seronegative.

J is TRBJ2-2 and V is TRBV18; the D gene is possibly TRBD1 (6 bases). CDR1 is KGHSH, CDR2 LQKENI, per germline. V lost 3 bases and J lost 4, with 9 bases in between. The CDR3 sequence is 14 residues long. CDR3 sequence: CASSPGHLTGELFF. CDR3 DNA sequence: TGTGCCAGCTCACCGGGACACCTCACCGGGGAGCTGTTTTTT.

V gene TRBV5-4 combines with J gene TRBJ2-3, with 9 bases that match TRBD2. The junction had 7 bases not matched to a gene; V was cut back by 3 bases and J by 2 bases. The CDR3 consists of 16 residues. Germline CDR1 reads SGHNT; CDR2 reads YYREEE (reference sequence). CDR3 in amino acids: CASSSELAGYTDTQYF. For the CDR3, the DNA is TGTGCCAGCAGCTCCGAGCTAGCGGGATACACAGATACGCAGTATTTT.

The chain carries TRBV27 and TRBJ2-1; TRBD2 agrees at 8 bases. V trimming: 4 bases; J trimming: 4 bases; junction bases outside the gene matches: 12. This CDR3 comprises 17 residues. CDR1 is MNHEY and CDR2 is SMNVEV in the germline V gene (reference sequence). The CDR3 DNA reads TGTGCCAGCAGTTCCCTTGGTAGTAGCGGGAATTACAATGAGCAGTTCTTC. It yields the protein CASSSLGSSGNYNEQFF.

Concerning this clone: At one end, the junction sequence differs from germline, possibly due to a read error. V gene TRBV7-7 combines with J gene TRBJ2-1; possible D gene TRBD1, 5 bases. Per germline, CDR1 SSHAT and CDR2 FNYEAQ (reference sequence). The CDR3 is 15 amino acids. The CDR3 DNA is TGTGCTAGCAGCCGGTTTAAAGGGGTCTACAATGAGCAGTTCTTC. This translates into CASSRFKGVYNEQFF. The full variable domain, with the rest looked up from reference TRBV7-7 and TRBJ2-1, is GAGVSQSPRYKVTKRGQDVTLRCDPISSHATLYWYQQALGQGPEFLTYFNYEAQPDKSGLPSDRFSAERPEGSISTLTIQRTEQRDSAMYRCASSRFKGVYNEQFFGPGTRLTVL.

The chain has TRBV29-1 and TRBJ2-3; 9 positions match TRBD2. Per germline, CDR1 SQVTM and CDR2 ANQGSEA. Trimming took 4 bases from V and 5 from J; bases not matched to a gene: 10. The CDR3 is 15 residues long. Written as DNA, the CDR3 is TGCAGCGTTGGCCCTGGCGGGAGGGCCCAAGATACGCAGTATTTT. It encodes CSVGPGGRAQDTQYF.

V gene TRBV7-3 combines with J gene TRBJ2-1; perhaps TRBD1 as D (6 bases). V lost 5 bases and J lost 8, with 19 bases in between. Germline loops: CDR1 SGHTA, CDR2 FQGTGA. CDR3 size: 15 residues. The CDR3 protein is CASSPRGVVKDEQFF. For the CDR3, the DNA is TGTGCCAGCAGCCCCAGGGGAGTCGTAAAAGATGAGCAGTTCTTC.

The rearrangement links TRBV6-1 to TRBJ2-7; TRBD1 might be the D (6 bases). With 2 bases removed from V and 1 base from J, the gap between germline ends came to 15 bases. There are 16 residues in the CDR3. Germline CDR1 is MNHNS and CDR2 is SASEGT. CDR3 sequence: CASSESLQGLSYEQYV. The CDR3 bases are TGTGCCAGCAGTGAATCTTTACAGGGTTTATCCTACGAGCAGTACGTC.

V gene TRBV5-1 combines with J gene TRBJ1-1; D perhaps matches TRBD1 (5 bases). The CDR3 has 17 amino acids. V was shortened by 0 bases and J by 3 bases, with 18 bases between the two germline ends. Germline CDR1 reads SGHRS; CDR2 reads YFSETQ. The CDR3 DNA reads as TGCGCCAGCAGCTTGGAAGGTTCAGGGTGGGTAGACACTGAAGCTTTCTTT. Its translation: CASSLEGSGWVDTEAFF.

This sequence joins TRBV25-1 and TRBJ2-3; a weak D match, TRBD1 (6 bases). From germline, CDR1 is MGHDK and CDR2 SYGVNS. V lost 4 bases and J lost 1, with 12 bases in between. The length of the CDR3 is 15 residues. This CDR3 is CASSASAGGTDTQYF. CDR3 in DNA: TGTGCCAGCAGTGCATCCGCAGGGGGCACAGATACGCAGTATTTT.

This clone was detected once. V usage is TRBV7-9 and J usage is TRBJ2-5; D perhaps matches TRBD1 (6 bases). CDR3 length: 14 residues. Germline V gives CDR1 SEHNR, CDR2 FQNEAQ (reference sequence). V was clipped by 3 bases and J by 4 bases, with 12 bases between them. CDR3 nucleotides: TGTGCCAGCAGCTTCCGCAGGGGCTTAGAGACCCAGTACTTC. It is translated as CASSFRRGLETQYF.

There are a few counts of this clone. This sequence joins TRBV10-1 and TRBJ1-5, with D uncertain. Looked up from germline, CDR1 is WNHNN and CDR2 is SYGVQD (reference sequence). The V end lost 2 bases, the J end lost 5 bases, and 7 bases lay between the germline ends. The CDR3 totals 13 residues. The CDR3 DNA reads as TGCGCCAGCAGTGAGAATCTTCATCAGCCCCAGCATTTT. Translation gives CASSENLHQPQHF.

The rearrangement uses TRBV10-3 and TRBJ2-1, with D possibly TRBD1 on 6 matching bases. The CDR3 covers 16 residues. Trimming left V 3 bases short and J 0 bases short, with 12 bases between. Germline loops: CDR1 ENHRY, CDR2 SYGVKD. The CDR3 sequence is CAISDFGQSSYNEQFF. CDR3 DNA sequence: TGTGCCATCAGTGATTTCGGACAGAGCTCCTACAATGAGCAGTTCTTC.

The V gene is TRBV5-1, the J gene TRBJ2-3, with 12 positions matching TRBD2. Per the germline V gene, CDR1 is SGHRS and CDR2 is YFSETQ. The length of the CDR3 is 16 residues. Losses at the gene ends were 4 bases for V and 0 bases for J; bases not matched to a gene: 3. In DNA, the CDR3 is TGCGCCAGCAGCCCACTAGCGGGAGGCAGCACAGATACGCAGTATTTT. Protein product: CASSPLAGGSTDTQYF.

The chain is built from TRBV5-6 and TRBJ1-1, with a tentative D call TRBD1 (5 bases). CDR1 SGHDT and CDR2 YYEEEE come from the germline V gene. V was trimmed by 4 bases and J by 1 base, leaving 11 bases between them. The CDR3 contains 14 residues. The CDR3 DNA is TGTGCCAGCAGCGGGGACTATTCGAACACTGAAGCTTTCTTT. Encoded protein: CASSGDYSNTEAFF.

The V call is TRBV5-6, the J call TRBJ1-5; D remains unclear. The CDR3 consists of 13 residues. Trimming removed 1 base from V and 4 bases from J, with 6 bases in between. Germline CDR1 SGHDT, CDR2 YYEEEE. CDR3 DNA sequence: TGTGCCAGCAGCTTGTTATATAATCAGCCCCAGCATTTT. Translated: CASSLLYNQPQHF.

CDR3 coding DNA: TGTGCCTGGAACCCACGGACAGCTGGAAACACCATATATTTT. Protein: CAWNPRTAGNTIYF. The chain joins TRBV30 to TRBJ1-3; possibly TRBD1 for D (6 bases). The CDR3 consists of 14 residues. CDR1 is GTSNPN and CDR2 is SVGIG in the germline V gene (reference sequence). V shed 4 bases and J shed 2 bases, with 12 bases lying between them.

V usage is TRBV5-5 and J usage is TRBJ1-5; D call uncertain. Germline lookup yields CDR1 SGHKS and CDR2 YYEKEE (reference sequence). V gave up 0 bases and J gave up 0 bases, with 7 bases separating them. This CDR3 is 15 amino acids long. The CDR3, as DNA: TGTGCCAGCAGCTTGGCTAGGAATAGCAATCAGCCCCAGCATTTT. Translating it yields CASSLARNSNQPQHF.

The rearrangement uses TRBV28 and TRBJ2-7; tentative D call: TRBD1 (5 bases). Germline lookup yields CDR1 MDHEN and CDR2 SYDVKM. Trimming stripped 7 bases from V and 4 bases from J, with 17 bases between. The length of the CDR3 is 14 residues. This CDR3 reads CASNRASTGYEQYF. The CDR3 coding sequence is TGTGCCAGCAACCGGGCCTCAACAGGTTACGAGCAGTACTTC. Combining the CDR3 with reference TRBV28 and TRBJ2-7 gives the whole variable domain DVKVTQSSRYLVKRTGEKVFLECVQDMDHENMFWYRQDPGLGLRLIYFSYDVKMKEKGDIPEGYSVSREKKERFSLILESASTNQTSMYLCASNRASTGYEQYFGPGTRLTVT.

V and J are TRBV30 and TRBJ1-4; 10 bases are a match to TRBD1. The CDR3 is 15 residues long. Germline trimming cut 3 bases from V and 7 bases from J; bases unmatched to any gene: 8. In germline, CDR1 is GTSNPN, CDR2 SVGIG (reference sequence). The CDR3 bases are TGTGCCTGGAGCGCCAGACAGGGGGCCGGTGAAAAACTGTTTTTT. Its protein product is CAWSARQGAGEKLFF. Full variable domain (missing parts from reference TRBV30 and TRBJ1-4): SQTIHQWPATLVQPVGSPLSLECTVEGTSNPNLYWYRQAAGRGLQLLFYSVGIGQISSEVPQNLSASRPQDRQFILSSKKLLLSDSGFYLCAWSARQGAGEKLFFGSGTQLSVL.

V is TRBV6-1 and J is TRBJ1-4; maybe TRBD1 (5 bases). V lost 6 bases, J lost 8 bases, and 13 bases lay in between. The CDR3 is made up of 13 amino acids. CDR1 MNHNS and CDR2 SASEGT come from the germline V gene. The CDR3 DNA reads as TGTGCCAGCAGGGGGTCAGGGCGAGAAAAACTGTTTTTT. Protein sequence: CASRGSGREKLFF.

V gene TRBV5-1 combines with J gene TRBJ2-3; no definite D call. Germline CDR1 and CDR2: SGHRS and YFSETQ. The CDR3 runs to 15 residues. V gave up 2 bases and J gave up 0 bases, with 10 bases separating them. The CDR3 DNA reads as TGCGCCAGCAGCTTACAGAGAACTAGCACAGATACGCAGTATTTT. It specifies CASSLQRTSTDTQYF.

This chain joins TRBV6-4 and TRBJ1-1, with D perhaps TRBD1 (5 bases). The CDR3 consists of 14 residues. Per the germline V gene, CDR1 is MRHNA and CDR2 is SNTAGT. The V end was cut by 5 bases, the J end by 0 bases, with 10 bases between. The DNA for the CDR3 is TGTGCCAGCAGTCCCGGGGGGGTGAACACTGAAGCTTTCTTT. Amino acid sequence: CASSPGGVNTEAFF.

The genes are TRBV10-3 and TRBJ1-1; D ambiguous. This CDR3 is built from 14 residues. Germline CDR1 reads ENHRY; CDR2 reads SYGVKD. With 4 bases removed from V and 2 bases from J, the gap between germline ends came to 11 bases. For the CDR3, the DNA is TGTGCCATCAGTGTTTCTCAAACAAACACTGAAGCTTTCTTT. This codes for CAISVSQTNTEAFF.

The V call is TRBV7-9, the J call TRBJ2-5; 9 bases match TRBD1. The CDR3 is made up of 18 amino acids. The germline V gene encodes CDR1 SEHNR and CDR2 FQNEAQ (reference sequence). Unmatched junction bases numbered 19, after V lost 6 bases and J lost 5 bases. The CDR3 sequence is CASRKTGGGQGFPETQYF. The CDR3 bases are TGTGCCAGCAGGAAAACTGGGGGGGGACAGGGTTTCCCGGAGACCCAGTACTTC.

The chain joins TRBV30 to TRBJ1-3; D not certain. The CDR3 has 13 residues. V lost 4 bases, J lost 0 bases, and 7 bases lay in between. CDR1 and CDR2 (germline): GTSNPN, SVGIG (reference sequence). CDR3 in DNA: TGTGCCTGGATACTAAACTCTGGAAACACCATATATTTT. Translating gives CAWILNSGNTIYF.